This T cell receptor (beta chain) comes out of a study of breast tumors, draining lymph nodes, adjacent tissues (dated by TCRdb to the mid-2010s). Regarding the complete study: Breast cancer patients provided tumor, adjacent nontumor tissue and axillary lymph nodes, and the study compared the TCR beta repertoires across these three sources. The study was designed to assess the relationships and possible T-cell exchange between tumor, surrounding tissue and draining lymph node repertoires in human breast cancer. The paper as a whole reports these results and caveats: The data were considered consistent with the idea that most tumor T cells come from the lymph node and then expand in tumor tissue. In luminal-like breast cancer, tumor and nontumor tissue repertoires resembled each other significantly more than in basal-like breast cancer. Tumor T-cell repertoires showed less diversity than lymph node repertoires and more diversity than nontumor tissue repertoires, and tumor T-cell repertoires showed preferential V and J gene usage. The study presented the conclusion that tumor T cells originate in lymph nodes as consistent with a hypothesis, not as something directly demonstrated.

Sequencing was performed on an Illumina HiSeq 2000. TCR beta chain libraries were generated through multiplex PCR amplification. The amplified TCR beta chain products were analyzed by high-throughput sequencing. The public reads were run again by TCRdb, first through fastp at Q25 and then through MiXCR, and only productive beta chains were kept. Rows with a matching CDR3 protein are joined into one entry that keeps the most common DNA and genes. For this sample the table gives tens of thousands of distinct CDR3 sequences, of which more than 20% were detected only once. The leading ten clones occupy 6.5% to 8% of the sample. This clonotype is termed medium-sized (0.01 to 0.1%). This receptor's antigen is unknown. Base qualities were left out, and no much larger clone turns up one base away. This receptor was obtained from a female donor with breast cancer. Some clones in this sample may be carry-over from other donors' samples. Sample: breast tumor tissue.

The nucleotide sequence reads as follows: TGTGCCAGCAGCGTAGATCTTGGGACCTACGAGCAGTACTTC. Translated, this is CASSVDLGTYEQYF. The chain couples TRBV9 to TRBJ2-7, with the D gene uncertain. V lost 0 bases and J lost 2 bases; the stretch between them is 9 bases long. For CDR1 and CDR2, the germline V gene lists SGDLS and YYNGEE. The CDR3 measures 14 amino acids from cysteine to phenylalanine. Left in the record is the CDR3 DNA by itself, 42 bases read in frame from the first base.